This T cell receptor (beta chain) was observed in a study of spatial heterogeneity in lung cancer. About the study: The donors were approximately 70 patients with non-small cell lung cancer that was early-stage and untreated. Study-wide findings and caveats: Ubiquitous expanded tumor TCRs were observed in blood more at resection than follow-up.

This clonotype was found a few times. Its specificity is unknown. The germline V gene has CDR1 DFQATT and CDR2 SNEGSKA (reference sequence). Germline trimming cut 6 bases from V and 3 bases from J; bases unmatched to any gene: 6. The CDR3 sequence is 15 residues long. TCRdb re-called the 5' RACE reads with MiXCR, one entry per CDR3 protein. This repertoire shows roughly 15,000 distinct CDR3 sequences, approximately 19% found once; its top ten account for over 5%. Sample time point: blood at routine non-recurrence follow-up after resection. Tumor, nontumor lung or frozen PBMC supplied whole RNA, sequenced without sorting.

Sequencing used PBMCs, obtained at follow-up. The chain couples TRBV20-1 to TRBJ2-3; 13 bases map to TRBD2. The clonotype was recovered from a male donor with early-stage non-small cell lung cancer. This CDR3 is CSAPRLAGGTDTQYF. The CDR3 region has the DNA TGCAGTGCACCCCGACTAGCGGGGGGAACAGATACGCAGTATTTT.